This entry features one T cell receptor (beta chain) sequence. Its antigen is not known. The sample comes from a study of cytomegalovirus exposure and HLA in healthy donors. Study-level background: Early released data comprised 80 million to 90 million unique TCRs from HLA-typed donors. The study's findings and limits: It was reported that TCR beta sequences correctly inferred the HLA-A and HLA-B alleles for most subjects.

Vbeta (60) and Jbeta (13) primers were used in the PCR. TCRdb keeps only in-frame clones here, not all; method: immunoSEQ multiplex PCR. Of about 110,000 clones in the sample, over 65% were seen once. V was clipped by 6 bases and J by 4 bases, with 12 bases between them. The CDR3 contains 12 residues. CDR1 is SQVTM, CDR2 ANQGSEA, per germline. The clonotype was recovered from a woman aged 25 to 39 in good health and CMV-seronegative. The specimen was PBMCs. V and J are TRBV29-1 and TRBJ1-1; weak D call: TRBD1 (6 bases). The CDR3 DNA follows: TGCAGCGTCCGGACAGTAGGCACTGAAGCTTTCTTT. This sequence encodes CSVRTVGTEAFF.